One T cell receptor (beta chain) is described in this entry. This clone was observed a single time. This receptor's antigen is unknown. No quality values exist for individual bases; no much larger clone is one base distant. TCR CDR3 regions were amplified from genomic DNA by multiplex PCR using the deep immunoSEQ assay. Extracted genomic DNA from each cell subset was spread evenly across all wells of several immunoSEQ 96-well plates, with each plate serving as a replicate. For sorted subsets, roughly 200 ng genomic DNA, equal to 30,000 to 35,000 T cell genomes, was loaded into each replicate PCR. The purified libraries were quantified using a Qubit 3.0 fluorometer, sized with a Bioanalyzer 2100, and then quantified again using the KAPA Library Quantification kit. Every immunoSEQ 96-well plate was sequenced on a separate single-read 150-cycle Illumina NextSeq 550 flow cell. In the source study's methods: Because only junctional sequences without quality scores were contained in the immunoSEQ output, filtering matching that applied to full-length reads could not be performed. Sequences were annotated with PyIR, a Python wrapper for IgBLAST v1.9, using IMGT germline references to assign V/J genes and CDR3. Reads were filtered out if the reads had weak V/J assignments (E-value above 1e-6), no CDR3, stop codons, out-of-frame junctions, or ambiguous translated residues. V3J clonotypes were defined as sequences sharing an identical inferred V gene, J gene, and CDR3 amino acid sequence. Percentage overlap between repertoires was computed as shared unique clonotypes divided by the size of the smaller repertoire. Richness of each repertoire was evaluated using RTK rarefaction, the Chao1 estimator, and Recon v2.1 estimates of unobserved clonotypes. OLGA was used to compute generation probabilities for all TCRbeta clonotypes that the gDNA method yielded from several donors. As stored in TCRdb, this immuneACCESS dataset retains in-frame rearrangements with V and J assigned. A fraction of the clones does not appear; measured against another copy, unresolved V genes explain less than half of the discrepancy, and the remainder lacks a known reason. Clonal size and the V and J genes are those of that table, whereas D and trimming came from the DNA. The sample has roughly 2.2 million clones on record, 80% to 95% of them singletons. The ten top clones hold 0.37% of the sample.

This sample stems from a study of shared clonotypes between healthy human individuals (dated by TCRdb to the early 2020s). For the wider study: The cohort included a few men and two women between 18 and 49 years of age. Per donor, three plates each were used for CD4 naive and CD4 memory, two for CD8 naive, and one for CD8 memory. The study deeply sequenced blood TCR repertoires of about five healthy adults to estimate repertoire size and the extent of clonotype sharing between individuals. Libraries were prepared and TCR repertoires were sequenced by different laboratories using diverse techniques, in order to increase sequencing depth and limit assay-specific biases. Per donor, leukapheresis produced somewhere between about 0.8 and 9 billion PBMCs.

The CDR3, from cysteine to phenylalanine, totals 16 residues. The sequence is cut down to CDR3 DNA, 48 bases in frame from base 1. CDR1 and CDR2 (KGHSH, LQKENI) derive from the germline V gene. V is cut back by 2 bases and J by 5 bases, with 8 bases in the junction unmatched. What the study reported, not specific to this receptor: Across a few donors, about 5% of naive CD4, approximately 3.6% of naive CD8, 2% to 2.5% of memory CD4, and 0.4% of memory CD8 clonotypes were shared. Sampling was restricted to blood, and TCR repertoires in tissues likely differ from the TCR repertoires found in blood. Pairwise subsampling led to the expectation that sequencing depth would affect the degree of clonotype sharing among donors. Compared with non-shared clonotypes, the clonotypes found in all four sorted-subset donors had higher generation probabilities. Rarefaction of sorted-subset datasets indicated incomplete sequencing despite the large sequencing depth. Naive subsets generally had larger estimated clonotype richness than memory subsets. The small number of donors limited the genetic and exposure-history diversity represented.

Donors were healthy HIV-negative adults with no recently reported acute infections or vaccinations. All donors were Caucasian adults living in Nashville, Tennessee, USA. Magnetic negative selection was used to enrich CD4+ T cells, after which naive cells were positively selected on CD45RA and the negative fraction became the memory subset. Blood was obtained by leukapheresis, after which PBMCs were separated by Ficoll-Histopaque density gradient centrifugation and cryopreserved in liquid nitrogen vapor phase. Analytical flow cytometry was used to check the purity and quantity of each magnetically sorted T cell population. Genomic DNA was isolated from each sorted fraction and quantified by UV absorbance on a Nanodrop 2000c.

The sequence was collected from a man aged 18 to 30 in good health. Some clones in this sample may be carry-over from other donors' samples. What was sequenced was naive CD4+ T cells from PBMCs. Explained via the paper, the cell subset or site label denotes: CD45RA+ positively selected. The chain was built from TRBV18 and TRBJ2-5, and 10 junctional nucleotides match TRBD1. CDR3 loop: CASSPGTGADGETQYF. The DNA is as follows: TGTGCCAGCTCACCAGGGACAGGGGCTGACGGGGAGACCCAGTACTTC.